The entry that follows covers one T cell receptor (beta chain) sequence. No antigen is known for it. The normal lung sample lay at least 3 cm, and maximally far, from the tumour. The data originate from a study of immune cell composition in non-small cell lung cancer. Study information: Lung adenocarcinoma or squamous carcinoma made up most tumours.

Sequencing used immunoSEQ multiplex PCR; TCRdb keeps in-frame clones, though not all of them. The table shows some 5,100 clones, with over 75% occurring only once. Points from the study as a whole: In adenocarcinoma, maximal tumour-associated clone frequency tracked TIL tumour reactivity. It was not proven that tumour-reactive clones equal dominant tumour-associated clones. Clones >0.5% enriched in tumour were rarer in adenocarcinoma (about 35%) than squamous (about 80%).

The germline gives CDR1 MDHEN, CDR2 SYDVKM. The V and J ends lost 6 bases and 2 bases respectively, with 22 bases between them. This CDR3 contains 17 residues. The sample was non-adjacent lung tissue. The genes are TRBV28 and TRBJ1-2; D is possibly TRBD1 (5 bases). The source is a human donor with non-small cell lung cancer. Some clones in this sample may be carry-over from other donors' samples. The CDR3 is CASSRSGGINGNYGYTF. For the CDR3, the DNA is TGTGCCAGCAGCCGTTCGGGGGGTATTAACGGCAACTATGGCTACACCTTC.